A selection of T cell receptor beta chains follows, all from one sample in a study of T-cell memory formation after mild COVID-19. TCRdb re-analysed the 5' RACE reads in MiXCR, keeping a single row per CDR3 protein. The sample has 100,000 to 150,000 distinct CDR3 sequences, approximately 6.2% seen once; the top ten hold over 2%. Sequencing input: PBMCs or a T cell subset sorted from them (not recorded which). The receptors come from an adult woman who had mild COVID-19 (a few samples of this study predate the infection). Cell type and time point are not known. Both conserved end residues are part of each CDR3. A D gene is named only where the DNA matches it firmly.

d_call v_call cdr3_aa
TRBD1 TRBV29-1 CSVDSPRGQGQYF
NA TRBV12-3/TRBV12-4 CASSLEGLGEAFF
NA TRBV3-1 CASSHSNLDEQFF
NA TRBV12-3/TRBV12-4 CASSFRSTGELFF
NA TRBV12-5 CASGLVRRELFF
TRBD2 TRBV2 CASEGGLAGNEQFF
TRBD2 TRBV6-2/TRBV6-3 CASSYGGSNYEQYF
TRBD2 TRBV5-1 CASSLVLAGATGELFF
TRBD2 TRBV25-1 CASRVAGGAEQFF
TRBD2 TRBV6-5 CAIKALAGGTGELFF
NA TRBV6-5 CASSSPRATTF
TRBD2 TRBV7-2 CASTRDLAGTDTQYF
TRBD2 TRBV7-9 CASSQGTSGNNEQFF
NA TRBV7-3 CASSSQGNTEAFF
NA TRBV12-3/TRBV12-4 CASTTLARNTEAFF
NA TRBV5-5 CASSLSWGNQPQHF
TRBD2 TRBV3-1 CASSPGVAGTYEQYF
TRBD1 TRBV27 CASGGTGGLYGNQPQHF
NA TRBV7-9 CASSLTIGTLGETQYF
NA TRBV20-1 CSARPSSYSGNTIYF
NA TRBV9 CASSVRTEDTQYF
NA TRBV7-3 CASSPDHPGELFF
TRBD2 TRBV11-3 CASSSGASGRRKRNEQFF
TRBD1 TRBV3-1 CASRLGTGTLNTEAFF
TRBD1 TRBV6-2/TRBV6-3 CASSYRDRKETQYF
NA TRBV5-5 CASSLGDGQTFSNQPQHF
NA TRBV4-1 CASSQGRARRSKASGNTIYF
NA TRBV12-3/TRBV12-4 CASSLSGGNTEAFF
NA TRBV5-5 CASSLEIGELFF
NA TRBV5-1 CASSTRGPGETQYF
NA TRBV21-1 CASSKGDRGHEAFF
NA TRBV7-2 CASSEATGNYEQYF
NA TRBV7-3 CASSLTGRDYGYTF
TRBD1 TRBV11-2 CASSQDRGLPGELFF
TRBD2 TRBV7-8 CASSLHSGGPQETQYF
TRBD1 TRBV20-1 CSARETPGTGDHEQYF